These 5 T cell receptor beta chains share one sample of origin, sequenced in a study of Ad26.COV2.S vaccination and SARS-CoV-2 variants. The table came from immunoSEQ multiplex PCR; TCRdb's copy has only in-frame clones and leaves some out. The sample yields about 390,000 clones, roughly 90% seen once. The treatment is: some 19 received Ad26.COV2.S at low or high dose, single or two shots; several received placebo; per-sample allocation not given. All samples were drawn on day 63, counting from the first vaccine or placebo injection. The specimen comprised peripheral blood, sampled in a trial of Ad26.COV2.S vaccine versus placebo. The receptors here all came from a person aged 18-65 years who received the Ad26.COV2.S COVID-19 vaccine or a placebo.

Note on this clone: Other nucleotide sequences from this sample produce the same CDR3. V usage is TRBV7-9 and J usage is TRBJ2-3, with no clear D. This CDR3 has 12 amino acids. Germline V gene sequence: CDR1 SEHNR, CDR2 FQNEAQ (reference sequence). With 1 base removed from V and 4 bases from J, the gap between germline ends came to 3 bases. The CDR3 DNA sequence: TGTGCCAGCAGCTTAGGGGCAGATACGCAGTATTTT. It yields the protein CASSLGADTQYF.

The gene calls are TRBV11-3 and TRBJ1-1; D gene uncertain. Germline-derived CDR1 and CDR2 are SGHNT and YENEEA. V dropped 4 bases and J dropped 7 bases, with 13 bases sitting between them. The CDR3 is 13 amino acids. This chain's CDR3 is CASSSRASNEAFF. The CDR3 DNA sequence: TGTGCCAGCAGCTCCCGGGCGTCCAATGAAGCTTTCTTT.

The gene calls are TRBV5-1 and TRBJ1-2; 11 positions match TRBD1. The CDR3 loop spans 17 amino acids. After removal of 0 bases from V and 6 bases from J, the junction contained 10 bases not matched to a gene. Germline CDR1 is SGHRS and CDR2 is YFSETQ. The CDR3 DNA reads as TGCGCCAGCAGCTTGGTTGGGACAGGGGGATCATATGATGGCTACACCTTC. It is translated as CASSLVGTGGSYDGYTF.

The chain joins TRBV9 to TRBJ1-2; possible D gene TRBD1, 6 bases. The V end was cut by 4 bases, the J end by 7 bases, with 23 bases between. This CDR3 has 16 amino acids. The V gene's germline CDR1 is SGDLS and CDR2 YYNGEE. CDR3 in amino acids: CASSPTPGQITIGYTF. In nucleotides, the CDR3 is TGTGCCAGCAGCCCAACACCGGGACAAATAACTATTGGCTACACCTTC.

The chain employs TRBV7-9 and TRBJ1-5, with D perhaps TRBD1 (5 bases). The CDR3 sequence is 12 residues long. Germline V gene lookup returns CDR1 SEHNR and CDR2 FQNEAQ (reference sequence). V lost 4 bases and J 6 bases, leaving 7 bases between the germline ends. Here the CDR3 DNA reads TGTGCCAGCAGCTCAGGGCCTCAGCCCCAGCATTTT. Protein product: CASSSGPQPQHF.